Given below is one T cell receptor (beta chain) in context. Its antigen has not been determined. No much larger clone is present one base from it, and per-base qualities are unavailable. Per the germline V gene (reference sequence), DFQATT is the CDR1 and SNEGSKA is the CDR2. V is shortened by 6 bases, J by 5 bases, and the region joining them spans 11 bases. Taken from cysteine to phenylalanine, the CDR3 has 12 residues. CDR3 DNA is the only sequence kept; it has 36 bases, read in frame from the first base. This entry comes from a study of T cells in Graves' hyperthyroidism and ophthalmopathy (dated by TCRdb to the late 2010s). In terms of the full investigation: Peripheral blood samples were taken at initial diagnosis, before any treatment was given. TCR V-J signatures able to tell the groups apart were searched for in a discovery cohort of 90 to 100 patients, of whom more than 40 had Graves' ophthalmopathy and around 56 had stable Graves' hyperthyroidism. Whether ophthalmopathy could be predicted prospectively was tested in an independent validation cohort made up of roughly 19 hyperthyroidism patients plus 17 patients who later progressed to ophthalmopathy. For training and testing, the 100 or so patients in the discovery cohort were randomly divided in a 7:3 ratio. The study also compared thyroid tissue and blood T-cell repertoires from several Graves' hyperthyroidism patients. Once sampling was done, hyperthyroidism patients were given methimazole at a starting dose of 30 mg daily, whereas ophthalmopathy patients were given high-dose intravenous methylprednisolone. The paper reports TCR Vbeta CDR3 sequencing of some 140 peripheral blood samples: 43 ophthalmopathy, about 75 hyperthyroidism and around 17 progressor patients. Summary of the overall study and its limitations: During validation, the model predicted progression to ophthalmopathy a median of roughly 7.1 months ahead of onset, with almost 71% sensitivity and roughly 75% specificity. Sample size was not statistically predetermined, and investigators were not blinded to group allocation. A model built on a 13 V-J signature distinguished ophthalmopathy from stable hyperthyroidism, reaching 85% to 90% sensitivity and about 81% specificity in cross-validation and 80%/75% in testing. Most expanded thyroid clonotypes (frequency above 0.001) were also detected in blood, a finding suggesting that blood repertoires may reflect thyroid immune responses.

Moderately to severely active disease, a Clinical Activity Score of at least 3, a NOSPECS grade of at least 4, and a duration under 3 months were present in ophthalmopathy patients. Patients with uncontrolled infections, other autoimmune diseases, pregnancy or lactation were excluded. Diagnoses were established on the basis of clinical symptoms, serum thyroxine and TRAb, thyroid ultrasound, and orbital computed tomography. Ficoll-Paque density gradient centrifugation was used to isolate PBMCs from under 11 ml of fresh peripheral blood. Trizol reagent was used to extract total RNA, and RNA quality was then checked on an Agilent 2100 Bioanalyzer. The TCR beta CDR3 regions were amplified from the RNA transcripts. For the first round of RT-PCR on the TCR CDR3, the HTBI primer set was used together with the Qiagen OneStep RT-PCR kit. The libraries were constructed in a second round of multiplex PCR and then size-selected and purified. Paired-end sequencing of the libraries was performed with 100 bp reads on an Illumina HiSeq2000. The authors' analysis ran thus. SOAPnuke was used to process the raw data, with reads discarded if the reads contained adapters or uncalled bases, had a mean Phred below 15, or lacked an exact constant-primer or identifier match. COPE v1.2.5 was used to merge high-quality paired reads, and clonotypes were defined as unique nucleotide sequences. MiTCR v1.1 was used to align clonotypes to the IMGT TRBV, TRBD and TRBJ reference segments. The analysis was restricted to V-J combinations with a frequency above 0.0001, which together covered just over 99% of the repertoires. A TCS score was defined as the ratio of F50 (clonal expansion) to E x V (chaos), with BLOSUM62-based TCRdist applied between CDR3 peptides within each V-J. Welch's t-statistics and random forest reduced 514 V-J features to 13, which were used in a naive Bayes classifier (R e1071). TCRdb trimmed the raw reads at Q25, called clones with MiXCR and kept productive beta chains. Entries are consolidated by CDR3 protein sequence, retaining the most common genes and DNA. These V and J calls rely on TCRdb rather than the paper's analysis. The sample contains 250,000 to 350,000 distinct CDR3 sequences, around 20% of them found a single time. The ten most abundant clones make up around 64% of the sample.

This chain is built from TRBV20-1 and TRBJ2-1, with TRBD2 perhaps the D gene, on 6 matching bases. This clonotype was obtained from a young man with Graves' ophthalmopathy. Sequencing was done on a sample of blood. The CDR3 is CSAPGEDNEQFF. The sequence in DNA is TGCAGTGCCCCGGGGGAGGACAATGAGCAGTTCTTC.